These 21 T cell receptor beta chains originate from one sample sequenced in a study of cytomegalovirus exposure and HLA in healthy donors. It was with 60 Vbeta and 13 Jbeta primers that the PCR ran. The repertoire was sequenced with immunoSEQ multiplex PCR; TCRdb's copy has only in-frame clones and lacks some. Of 80,000 to 95,000 clones listed, under 80% are singletons. What was sequenced was PBMCs. These receptors were obtained from a woman in her 30s in good health and CMV-seronegative.

This rearrangement joins TRBV9 to TRBJ1-1; D possibly corresponds to TRBD1 (5 bases). Per the germline V gene, CDR1 is SGDLS and CDR2 is YYNGEE. There are 14 residues in the CDR3. Between the trimmed V and J ends, which lost 6 bases and 3 bases, there was a span of 15 bases. The CDR3: CASKRGGWDTEAFF. CDR3 in DNA: TGTGCCAGCAAACGGGGGGGATGGGACACTGAAGCTTTCTTT.

This chain uses TRBV11-3 with TRBJ1-2, with TRBD1 as a possible D gene (5 bases). Germline-derived CDR1 and CDR2 are SGHNT and YENEEA. The CDR3 has 15 residues. The ends were cut back, 1 base at V and 5 bases at J, with 14 bases in the middle. CDR3: CASSLGGRTQYGYTF. In nucleotides, the CDR3 is TGTGCCAGCAGCTTAGGGGGGAGGACCCAATATGGCTACACCTTC.

This clone showed up just a few times. The rearrangement uses TRBV18 and TRBJ2-2; TRBD2 agrees at 10 bases. V lost 3 bases and J lost 2; bases outside the gene matches: 6. Germline CDR1 reads KGHSH; CDR2 reads LQKENI. This CDR3 is 17 amino acids long. The CDR3 reads CASSPALAGANTGELFF. CDR3 nucleotide sequence: TGTGCCAGCTCACCCGCGCTAGCGGGGGCTAACACCGGGGAGCTGTTTTTT.

The V call is TRBV19, the J call TRBJ1-1; D call uncertain. Trimming removed 0 bases from V and 4 bases from J, with 18 bases in between. Per germline, CDR1 LNHDA and CDR2 SQIVND (reference sequence). This CDR3 is built from 17 residues. CDR3 coding DNA: TGTGCCAGTAGTATAGAGGTGGGTAAGGTGAGCGGCACTGAAGCTTTCTTT. It encodes CASSIEVGKVSGTEAFF.

V and J are TRBV19 and TRBJ1-1, with unresolved D. V lost 3 bases to trimming and J lost 0 bases, with 14 bases between them. Germline-derived CDR1 and CDR2 are LNHDA and SQIVND (reference sequence). The CDR3 loop spans 16 amino acids. The CDR3 region is CASSIFSQPMNTEAFF. CDR3 DNA sequence: TGTGCCAGTAGTATTTTTTCACAGCCAATGAACACTGAAGCTTTCTTT.

The V gene is TRBV5-6, the J gene TRBJ1-2; D unclear. Per germline, CDR1 SGHDT and CDR2 YYEEEE. This CDR3 has 13 amino acids. V dropped 4 bases and J dropped 4 bases, with 11 bases sitting between them. In nucleotides, the CDR3 is TGTGCCAGCAGCGGGAGGATACCCTATGGCTACACCTTC. This gives the protein CASSGRIPYGYTF.

This clone was seen a single time. V usage is TRBV2 and J usage is TRBJ2-3, with D maybe TRBD2 (5 bases). In germline, CDR1 is SNHLY, CDR2 FYNNEI. The CDR3 runs 15 residues. With 5 bases removed from V and 2 bases from J, the gap between germline ends came to 14 bases. The CDR3 spells CASSSDPGNTDTQYF. The CDR3 nucleotides read TGTGCCAGCAGTTCGGATCCCGGGAACACAGATACGCAGTATTTT.

This clone turned up a few times. This chain joins TRBV29-1 and TRBJ1-1, with 8 bases lining up with TRBD1. Germline lookup yields CDR1 SQVTM and CDR2 ANQGSEA. V was pared by 3 bases and J by 4 bases, with 7 bases of the junction left unmatched. The CDR3 has 14 residues. DNA of the CDR3: TGCAGCGTTGACACAGGGGGAATCGGCACTGAAGCTTTCTTT. The encoded protein is CSVDTGGIGTEAFF.

This rearrangement joins TRBV6-5 to TRBJ2-7, with 7 bases that match TRBD1. Looked up from germline, CDR1 is MNHEY and CDR2 is SVGAGI. The CDR3 is 15 amino acids. With 0 bases clipped from V and 3 bases from J, the junction kept 5 bases outside the gene matches. The CDR3 spells CASSYSTGNGYEQYF. The CDR3 DNA reads TGTGCCAGCAGTTACTCGACAGGGAATGGCTACGAGCAGTACTTC.

The rearrangement links TRBV15 to TRBJ1-2; a weak D match, TRBD1 (6 bases). This CDR3 has 14 amino acids. The V and J ends lost 3 bases and 4 bases respectively, with 12 bases between them. Germline CDR1 and CDR2: LNHNV and YYDKDF (reference sequence). CDR3 loop: CATSSRGAAYGYTF. The CDR3, as DNA: TGTGCCACCAGCAGCCGGGGGGCGGCCTATGGCTACACCTTC.

The genes are TRBV6-5 and TRBJ1-6; D is unclear. V gave up 2 bases and J gave up 8 bases, with 10 bases separating them. CDR1 and CDR2 (germline): MNHEY, SVGAGI. The CDR3 has 14 amino acids. The CDR3 is CASSYREGYSPLHF. The CDR3 coding sequence is TGTGCCAGCAGTTACAGGGAGGGATATTCACCCCTCCACTTT.

The V call is TRBV28, the J call TRBJ2-3; 9 bases are a match to TRBD2. CDR1 is MDHEN, CDR2 SYDVKM, per germline. Trimming took 3 bases from V and 5 from J; bases not matched to a gene: 12. The CDR3 length is 17 residues. Written as DNA, the CDR3 is TGTGCCAGCAGTTTTGACGTAGCGGGAGTTTTTGGAGATACGCAGTATTTT. Protein product: CASSFDVAGVFGDTQYF.

The chain employs TRBV7-8 and TRBJ2-5; D is possibly TRBD2 (5 bases). The CDR3 length is 15 residues. The V gene's germline CDR1 is SGHVS and CDR2 FQNEAQ. Trimming took 5 bases from V and 5 from J, leaving 18 bases between them. This CDR3 is CASSPRATGWETQYF. Written as DNA, the CDR3 is TGTGCCAGCAGCCCCCGGGCCACGGGGTGGGAGACCCAGTACTTC.

V and J are TRBV9 and TRBJ2-3; TRBD2 aligns across 7 bases. CDR3 length: 17 amino acids. Looked up from germline, CDR1 is SGDLS and CDR2 is YYNGEE. The V segment lost 0 bases and the J segment 2 bases; nucleotides outside the gene matches: 9. This CDR3 reads CASSVEVAGFDTDTQYF. CDR3 sequence (DNA): TGTGCCAGCAGCGTAGAGGTAGCGGGTTTCGACACAGATACGCAGTATTTT.

The chain has TRBV7-6 and TRBJ2-7, with TRBD2 matching 13 bases. Per the germline V gene, CDR1 is SGHVS and CDR2 is FNYEAQ. CDR3 size: 15 residues. With V trimmed by 5 bases and J by 12 bases, 13 bases remained unmatched. The CDR3 DNA reads TGTGCCAGCAGCCCAGGCCAGGGAGGACTAGCGGGGGCGTACTTC. Amino acids: CASSPGQGGLAGAYF. Based on the CDR3 plus reference TRBV7-6 and TRBJ2-7, the full variable domain is GAGVSQSPRYKVTKRGQDVALRCDPISGHVSLYWYRQALGQGPEFLTYFNYEAQQDKSGLPNDRFSAERPEGSISTLTIQRTEQRDSAMYRCASSPGQGGLAGAYFGPGTRLTVT.

The chain employs TRBV7-9 and TRBJ1-2; 7 bases are a match to TRBD1. The CDR3 totals 17 residues. Germline V gene lookup returns CDR1 SEHNR and CDR2 FQNEAQ (reference sequence). The V and J ends lost 4 bases and 2 bases, in that order; junction bases with no gene match: 13. The CDR3 DNA is TGTGCCAGCAGCTCCGCAGGGGGTGGAAGGGAGAACTATGGCTACACCTTC. Its protein product is CASSSAGGGRENYGYTF.

The chain employs TRBV21-1 and TRBJ1-3. TRBV21-1 is a pseudogene locus. This CDR3 spans 15 amino acids. CDR3 residues: CASSKTGIAGNTIYF. CDR3 DNA: TGTGCCAGCAGCAAAACCGGTATCGCTGGAAACACCATATATTTT.

This clone was detected only a few times. Other DNA sequences in this specimen translate into the identical CDR3. The chain couples TRBV19 to TRBJ2-5; 11 bases are shared with TRBD2. Looked up from germline, CDR1 is LNHDA and CDR2 is SQIVND (reference sequence). J gave up 4 bases and V 7 bases, and 8 bases lay outside the gene matches. The CDR3 is made up of 15 amino acids. CDR3 coding DNA: TGTGCCAGTACCAATAGCGGGGGGGCGGGAGAGACCCAGTACTTC. It specifies CASTNSGGAGETQYF.

This CDR3 is CASTQGAGANVLTF. DNA for the CDR3: TGTGCCAGCACCCAAGGGGCTGGGGCCAACGTCCTGACTTTC. This chain joins TRBV7-2 and TRBJ2-6; tentatively, D is TRBD1 (5 bases). This CDR3 comprises 14 residues. Between the trimmed V and J ends, which lost 7 bases and 2 bases, there was a span of 9 bases. Germline CDR1 is SGHTA and CDR2 is FQGNSA.

V and J are TRBV7-3 and TRBJ2-7, with 8 positions matching TRBD1. V lost 1 base, J lost 3 bases, and 5 bases stayed unmatched. Germline values: CDR1 SGHTA, CDR2 FQGTGA. This CDR3 is 15 amino acids long. The CDR3 region is CASSLSGTGVYEQYF. In DNA, the CDR3 is TGTGCCAGCAGCTTAAGCGGGACAGGTGTCTACGAGCAGTACTTC. The variable domain in full, with the rest retrieved from reference TRBV7-3 and TRBJ2-7, is GAGVSQTPSNKVTEKGKYVELRCDPISGHTALYWYRQSLGQGPEFLIYFQGTGAADDSGLPNDRFFAVRPEGSVSTLKIQRTERGDSAVYLCASSLSGTGVYEQYFGPGTRLTVT.

In its sample, this clone was seen a few times. The V and J genes are TRBV13 and TRBJ2-6; 13 nucleotides align to TRBD2. This CDR3 is 18 amino acids long. V lost 2 bases and J lost 2; bases outside the gene matches: 3. Germline V gene data show CDR1 as PRHDT and CDR2 as FYEKMQ (reference sequence). The CDR3 loop is CASSLRTSGSPGANVLTF. CDR3 sequence (DNA): TGTGCCAGCAGCTTAAGGACTAGCGGGAGCCCTGGGGCCAACGTCCTGACTTTC.